The source of this T cell receptor (beta chain) is a study of blood T cell repertoires in COVID-19. Background on the study: PBMCs, B-cell-depleted T cells, or T cells were the source of the cDNA or gDNA that made up the material.

Measured with immunoSEQ multiplex PCR; TCRdb has only the in-frame clones, and not every one. Of 150,000 to 200,000 clones in the sample, approximately 88% were seen once. CDR3 length: 15 amino acids. V gave up 3 bases and J gave up 3 bases; unmatched junction bases: 1. Germline CDR1 is LGHDT and CDR2 is YNNKEL (reference sequence). Across fewer than 25 US areas, participants ranged in age from about 18 to 100 years. In assigning cohorts, the study relied on participant-reported clinical history. This clone came up a few times. The receptor's source is a woman aged 60-75 years who had recovered from COVID-19. V usage is TRBV3-1 (or the pseudogene TRBV3-2) and J usage is TRBJ2-7; 14 bases map to TRBD2. Sequencing was performed on PBMCs or T cells enriched from blood (not recorded which). The DNA of the CDR3 is TGTGCCAGCAGCCAGGGACTAGCGGGGGACTACGAGCAGTACTTC. Its protein product is CASSQGLAGDYEQYF.